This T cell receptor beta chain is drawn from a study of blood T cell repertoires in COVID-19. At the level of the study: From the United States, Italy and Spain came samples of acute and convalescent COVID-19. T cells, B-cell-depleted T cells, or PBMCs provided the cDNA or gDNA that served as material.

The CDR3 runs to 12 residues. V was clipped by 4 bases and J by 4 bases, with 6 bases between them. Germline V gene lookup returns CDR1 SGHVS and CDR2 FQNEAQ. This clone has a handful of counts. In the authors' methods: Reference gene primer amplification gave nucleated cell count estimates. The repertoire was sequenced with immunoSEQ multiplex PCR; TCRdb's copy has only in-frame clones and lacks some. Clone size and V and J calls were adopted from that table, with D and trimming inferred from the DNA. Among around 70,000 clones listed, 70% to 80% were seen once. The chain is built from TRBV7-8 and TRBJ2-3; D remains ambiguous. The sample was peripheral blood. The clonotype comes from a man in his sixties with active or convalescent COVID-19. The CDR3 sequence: CASSSFSDTQYF. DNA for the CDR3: TGTGCCAGCAGCTCGTTTTCAGATACGCAGTATTTT.